This T cell receptor beta chain came from a study of cytomegalovirus exposure and HLA in healthy donors. Germline lookup yields CDR1 LNHDA and CDR2 SQIVND (reference sequence). The CDR3 consists of 14 residues. V gave up 3 bases and J gave up 4 bases; unmatched junction bases: 3. This clone was counted between two and nine times. The same CDR3 also results from other DNA sequences found in this sample. PCR primers comprised 60 Vbeta and 13 Jbeta primers. TCRdb's table, derived via immunoSEQ multiplex PCR, lists solely in-frame clones and lacks some. There are just over 150,000 clones in the sample; approximately 82% occur only once, and around 6% lies in the top ten.

The sequence was collected from a man aged 50 to 60 in good health and CMV-seropositive. The chain couples TRBV19 to TRBJ2-1, with 7 bases lining up with TRBD2. Sequencing was performed on PBMCs. The chain's CDR3 is CASSIGAGYNEQFF. CDR3 nucleotides: TGTGCCAGTAGTATTGGAGCGGGGTACAATGAGCAGTTCTTC. The full variable domain, rest sourced from reference TRBV19 and TRBJ2-1, is DGGITQSPKYLFRKEGQNVTLSCEQNLNHDAMYWYRQDPGQGLRLIYYSQIVNDFQKGDIAEGYSVSREKKESFPLTVTSAQKNPTAFYLCASSIGAGYNEQFFGPGTRLTVL.